Sequencing of this T cell receptor (beta chain) was carried out in a study of T cell responses to AZD1222 COVID-19 vaccine. Findings and caveats of the study: Unmutated regions of variants are reportedly targeted by nearly half of spike-specific TCRs. The span of vaccine-associated CD4 TCRs extended across spike, with dominance at 160-218 and 743-854. The donors showed a predominance of white British ancestry and of females, with possible underestimation of clonal diversity.

Germline V lookup: CDR1 SGHNT, CDR2 YENEEA. The V and J ends lost 2 bases and 8 bases respectively, with 16 bases between them. There are 15 residues in the CDR3. Second-dose intervals near 4 or 12 weeks were combined. Note on this clone: Its antigen is currently unknown.

TCRdb's copy holds only in-frame clones and misses some; the assay was immunoSEQ multiplex PCR. The table records almost 70,000 clones, 80% of them present only once. The chain uses TRBV11-3 and TRBJ2-4; tentatively, D is TRBD2 (7 bases). The sample consisted of peripheral blood, taken 28 days after the second AZD1222 dose. The clonotype comes from an adult who received the AZD1222 COVID-19 vaccine. The CDR3 is CASSLSGGPGDIQYF. The CDR3 region has the DNA TGTGCCAGCAGCTTATCGGGGGGCCCCGGGGACATTCAGTACTTC. The full variable domain, with the rest looked up from reference TRBV11-3 and TRBJ2-4, is EAGVVQSPRYKIIEKKQPVAFWCNPISGHNTLYWYLQNLGQGPELLIRYENEEAVDDSQLPKDRFSAERLKGVDSTLKIQPAELGDSAVYLCASSLSGGPGDIQYFGAGTRLSVL.